One T cell receptor beta chain is described in this entry. What it binds is unknown. The sample is drawn from a study of persistence of HIV-infected CD4 T cells. About the study: CD4+ T cells responding to CMV or HIV-1 Gag were isolated.

The libraries were made with immunoSEQ version 4 in survey mode. The data were produced by immunoSEQ multiplex PCR, yet TCRdb's version contains in-frame clones alone and is incomplete. The data hold under 60,000 clones, with approximately 72% observed a single time. Cells were stimulated with CMV-infected fibroblast lysates at roughly 10 ug/mL. Sorted nonresponding memory CD4+ T cells were CD40L-negative, CD69-negative, CD45RO-high. The source material was CD4+ T cells sorted from PBMCs after roughly 19-hour stimulation, sampled from a patient who received antiretroviral therapy. This receptor was taken from an adult man with HIV who was CMV-seropositive.

The CDR3 loop reads CASSRQPYSNQPQHF. DNA of the CDR3: TGTGCCAGCAGTCGACAGCCCTATAGCAATCAGCCCCAGCATTTT. The rearrangement links TRBV27 to TRBJ1-5; TRBD1 is a possible D gene (5 bases). The germline V and J ends were trimmed by 5 bases and 0 bases, with 11 bases remaining between them. This CDR3 region has 15 residues. Per germline, CDR1 MNHEY and CDR2 SMNVEV (reference sequence).